This T cell receptor (beta chain) was retrieved from a study of blood T cell repertoires in COVID-19. Study-wide background: Both acute and convalescent COVID-19 samples were obtained from the United States, Italy and Spain. PBMCs, B-cell-depleted T cells, or T cells were the source of the cDNA or gDNA that made up the material.

Germline values: CDR1 SGHRS, CDR2 YFSETQ. Germline trimming cut 2 bases from V and 3 bases from J; bases unmatched to any gene: 9. The CDR3 spans 17 residues. Under the authors' procedure: Amplifying reference gene primers gave estimates of nucleated cell counts. The data were produced by immunoSEQ multiplex PCR, yet TCRdb's version contains in-frame clones alone and is incomplete. That table is the source of V, J and clone size, and D and trimming were worked out from the DNA. Among over 100,000 clones listed, roughly 84% were seen once. Sequenced sample: peripheral blood. This receptor was identified in a man aged 40-50 years with acute or convalescent COVID-19. V and J are TRBV5-1 and TRBJ2-2; TRBD1 agrees at 8 bases. The CDR3 nucleotides read TGCGCCAGCAGCTTCTTCGGGACAGGTTCAGACACCGGGGAGCTGTTTTTT. This gives the protein CASSFFGTGSDTGELFF. The full variable domain, completed using reference TRBV5-1 and TRBJ2-2, is KAGVTQTPRYLIKTRGQQVTLSCSPISGHRSVSWYQQTPGQGLQFLFEYFSETQRNKGNFPGRFSGRQFSNSRSEMNVSTLELGDSALYLCASSFFGTGSDTGELFFGEGSRLTVL.